This T cell receptor beta chain appears in the sequencing data of a study of T cells in Graves' hyperthyroidism and ophthalmopathy. Across the study: Peripheral blood was taken when the disease was first diagnosed, before any treatment began.

This clonotype showed up many times. Its antigen is as yet unknown. The CDR3 has 15 residues. Germline values: CDR1 DFQATT, CDR2 SNEGSKA (reference sequence). V lost 4 bases, J lost 5 bases, and 12 bases stayed unmatched. Study-wide findings and caveats: The model identified upcoming ophthalmopathy a median approximately 6.4 months ahead of onset. Through a model of 13 V-J features, ophthalmopathy was separated from stable hyperthyroidism.

The investigators amplified TCR beta CDR3 regions from RNA transcripts. The primer set for the first-round RT-PCR of the TCR CDR3 was HTBI. Each CDR3 protein gets one entry after TCRdb re-called the multiplex PCR reads with MiXCR. This table holds fewer than 400,000 distinct CDR3 sequences, 11% to 15% found once. The sample comprised blood. This sequence originates from a man aged 50-59 years with Graves' ophthalmopathy. The chain combines TRBV20-1 with TRBJ2-3, with TRBD2 matching 7 bases. Here the CDR3 DNA reads TGCAGTGCTACAAACAGAAGGGAGGGTGTAGATACGCAGTATTTT. Its protein is CSATNRREGVDTQYF.